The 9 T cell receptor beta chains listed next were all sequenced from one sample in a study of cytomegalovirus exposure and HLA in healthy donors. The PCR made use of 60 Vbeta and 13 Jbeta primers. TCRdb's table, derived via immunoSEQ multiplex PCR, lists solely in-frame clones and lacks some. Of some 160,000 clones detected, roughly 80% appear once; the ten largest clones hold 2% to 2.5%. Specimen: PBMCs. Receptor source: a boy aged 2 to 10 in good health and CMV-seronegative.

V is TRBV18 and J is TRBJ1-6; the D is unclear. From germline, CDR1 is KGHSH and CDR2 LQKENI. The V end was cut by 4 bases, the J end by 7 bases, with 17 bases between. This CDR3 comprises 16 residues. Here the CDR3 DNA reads TGTGCCAGCTCACGAACTCAAGAGACTTCCAATTCACCCCTCCACTTT. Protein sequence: CASSRTQETSNSPLHF.

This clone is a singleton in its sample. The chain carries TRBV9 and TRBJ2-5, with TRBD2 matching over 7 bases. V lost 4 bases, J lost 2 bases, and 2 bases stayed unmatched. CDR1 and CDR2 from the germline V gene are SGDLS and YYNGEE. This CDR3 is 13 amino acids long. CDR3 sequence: CASSKAGQETQYF. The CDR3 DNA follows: TGTGCCAGCAGCAAAGCGGGGCAAGAGACCCAGTACTTC.

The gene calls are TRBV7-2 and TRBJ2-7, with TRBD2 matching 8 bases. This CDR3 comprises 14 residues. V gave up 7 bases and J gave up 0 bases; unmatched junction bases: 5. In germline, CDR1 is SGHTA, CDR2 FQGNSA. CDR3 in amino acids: CASTSLADSYEQYF. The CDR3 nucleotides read TGTGCCAGCACCTCACTAGCGGACTCCTACGAGCAGTACTTC.

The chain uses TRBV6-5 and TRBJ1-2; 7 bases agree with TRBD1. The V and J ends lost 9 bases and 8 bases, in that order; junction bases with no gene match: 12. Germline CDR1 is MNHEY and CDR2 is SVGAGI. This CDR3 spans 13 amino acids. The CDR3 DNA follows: TGTGCCAGTATCACTAGACAGGGTTTCGGCTACACCTTC. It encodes CASITRQGFGYTF.

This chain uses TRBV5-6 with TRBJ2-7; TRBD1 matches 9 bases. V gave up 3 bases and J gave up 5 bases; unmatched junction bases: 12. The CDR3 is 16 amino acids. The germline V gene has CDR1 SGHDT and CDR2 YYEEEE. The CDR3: CASSSPGQGISNEQYF. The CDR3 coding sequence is TGTGCCAGCAGCTCCCCTGGACAGGGGATTTCCAACGAGCAGTACTTC.

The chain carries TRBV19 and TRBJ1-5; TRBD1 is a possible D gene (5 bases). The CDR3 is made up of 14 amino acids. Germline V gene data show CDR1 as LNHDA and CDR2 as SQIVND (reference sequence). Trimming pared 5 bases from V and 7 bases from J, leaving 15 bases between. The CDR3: CASSREGRGQPQHF. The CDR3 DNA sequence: TGTGCCAGTAGTCGGGAGGGGCGGGGCCAGCCCCAGCATTTT.

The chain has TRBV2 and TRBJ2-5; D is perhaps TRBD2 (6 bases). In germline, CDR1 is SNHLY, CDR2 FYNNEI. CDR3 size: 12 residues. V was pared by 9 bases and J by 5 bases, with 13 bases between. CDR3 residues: CASSGDRETQYF. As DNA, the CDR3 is TGTGCCAGTTCGGGGGACCGGGAGACCCAGTACTTC. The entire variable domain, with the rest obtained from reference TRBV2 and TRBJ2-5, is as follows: EPEVTQTPSHQVTQMGQEVILRCVPISNHLYFYWYRQILGQKVEFLVSFYNNEISEKSEIFDDQFSVERPDGSNFTLKIRSTKLEDSAMYFCASSGDRETQYFGPGTRLLVL.

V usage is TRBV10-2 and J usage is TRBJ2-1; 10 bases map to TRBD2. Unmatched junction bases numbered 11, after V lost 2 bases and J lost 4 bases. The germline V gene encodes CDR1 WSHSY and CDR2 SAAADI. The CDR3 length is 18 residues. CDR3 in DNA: TGCGCCAGCAGTGAGCGCCAGGGACTAGCGTATAAGTACAATGAGCAGTTCTTC. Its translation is CASSERQGLAYKYNEQFF.

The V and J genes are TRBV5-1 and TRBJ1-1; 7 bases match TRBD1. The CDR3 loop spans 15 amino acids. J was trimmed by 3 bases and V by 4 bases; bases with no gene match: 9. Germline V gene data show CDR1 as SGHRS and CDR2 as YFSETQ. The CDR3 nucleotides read TGCGCCAGCAGCCCGTCACAGGGGCGATACACTGAAGCTTTCTTT. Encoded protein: CASSPSQGRYTEAFF.